The present T cell receptor beta chain was sequenced within a study of PD-1 blockade in classical Hodgkin lymphoma. Study-wide results and limits: With CD4+ cells, TCR diversity rose significantly by C4D1, but not with CD8+ cells. Patients with a complete response exhibited baseline diversity comparable to newly diagnosed patients.

Brentuximab vedotin exposure varied, and every patient relapsed after autologous stem cell transplantation. Responses achieved at best were complete response, partial response or progressive disease. J lost 3 bases, V lost 5 bases, and 10 bases had no gene match. Germline values: CDR1 LNHDA, CDR2 SQIVND (reference sequence). The CDR3 is made up of 16 amino acids. As for this clone: What it binds is unknown.

Only in-frame clones appear in the TCRdb table, and some are missing; sequencing was by immunoSEQ multiplex PCR. Of under 110,000 clones listed, about 89% are singletons. The chain combines TRBV19 with TRBJ1-5; 7 bases align to TRBD1. Material: peripheral blood mononuclear cells (PBMCs), obtained before the second cycle of nivolumab. This clonotype was sampled from a human donor with classical Hodgkin lymphoma. CDR3 nucleotide sequence: TGTGCCAGTAGTGCCCGACAGGGAGGTGACAATCAGCCCCAGCATTTT. Protein: CASSARQGGDNQPQHF.